These 5 T cell receptor beta chains came from one sample sequenced in a study of cytomegalovirus exposure and HLA in healthy donors (dated by TCRdb to about 2017). Library construction relied on the immunoSEQ multiplex PCR assay. For the multiplex PCR, a mixture combining 60 forward primers for TCR Vbeta segments and 13 reverse primers for TCR Jbeta segments was used. TCRdb holds this immuneACCESS table with in-frame rearrangements only. Some clones are missing; in checked studies, unresolved V genes explain under half, and the rest has no known cause. The sample data list some 130,000 clones, and about three quarters of these were observed just once. The ten largest clones take up 3% to 4.5% of the sample. The sample comprised PBMCs. The receptors were sampled from a male donor in good health and CMV-seronegative.

The V call is TRBV7-9, the J call TRBJ2-1; D is perhaps TRBD2 (5 bases). CDR1 SEHNR and CDR2 FQNEAQ come from the germline V gene (reference sequence). The CDR3 length is 15 residues. V was shortened by 3 bases and J by 4 bases, with 13 bases between the two germline ends. CDR3 bases: TGTGCCAGCAGCTTTTGGAGCGGCGCATACAATGAGCAGTTCTTC. Protein sequence: CASSFWSGAYNEQFF.

The V and J genes are TRBV15 and TRBJ2-3; 9 nucleotides agree with TRBD2. This CDR3 spans 18 amino acids. V dropped 1 base and J dropped 3; count of bases not matched to a gene: 11. Per the germline V gene, CDR1 is LNHNV and CDR2 is YYDKDF (reference sequence). The CDR3 here is CATSRGDFRLAATDTQYF. The CDR3, as DNA: TGTGCCACCAGCAGAGGGGACTTTCGACTAGCGGCTACAGATACGCAGTATTTT.

The rearrangement links TRBV4-1 to TRBJ1-2; D ambiguous. The CDR3 has 16 residues. Trimming pared 0 bases from V and 1 base from J, leaving 12 bases between. Germline lookup yields CDR1 MGHRA and CDR2 YSYEKL. The CDR3 coding sequence is TGCGCCAGCAGCCAAGAGACTACCGTGGGTAACTATGGCTACACCTTC. It specifies CASSQETTVGNYGYTF.

The chain joins TRBV2 to TRBJ1-5; 10 positions agree with TRBD1. The CDR3 consists of 15 residues. Per germline, CDR1 SNHLY and CDR2 FYNNEI. With V trimmed by 6 bases and J by 6 bases, 8 bases remained unmatched. This chain's CDR3 is CASRVGTGVVQPQHF. The CDR3 nucleotides are TGTGCCAGCAGGGTCGGGACAGGGGTAGTTCAGCCCCAGCATTTT.

The chain couples TRBV5-1 to TRBJ1-5; a weak D match, TRBD1 (5 bases). Trimming took 0 bases from V and 0 from J, leaving 10 bases between them. This CDR3 has 16 amino acids. Germline values: CDR1 SGHRS, CDR2 YFSETQ. The CDR3 DNA reads as TGCGCCAGCAGCTTGGCCGGGGGGGATAGCAATCAGCCCCAGCATTTT. Translated: CASSLAGGDSNQPQHF.